This T cell receptor beta chain was sequenced for a study of blood T cell repertoires in COVID-19. Germline V gene data show CDR1 as MNHEY and CDR2 as SMNVEV (reference sequence). This CDR3 has 16 residues. V shed 6 bases and J 0 bases; nucleotides not matched to a gene: 7. Under the authors' procedure: Reference gene primer amplification gave nucleated cell count estimates. TCRdb keeps only in-frame clones here, not all; method: immunoSEQ multiplex PCR. From that table come the V and J calls and clone size; the DNA was used to work out D and trimming. This sample has approximately 250,000 clones, with approximately 86% found just once.

The source of this sequence is a woman aged 55-70 years with COVID-19, enrolled during active disease. The rearrangement links TRBV27 to TRBJ2-1; 8 positions match TRBD2. The specimen sequenced was peripheral blood. CDR3 nucleotides: TGTGCCAGCAGACGTAGCGGGACCAGCTCCTACAATGAGCAGTTCTTC. Translated, it gives CASRRSGTSSYNEQFF.